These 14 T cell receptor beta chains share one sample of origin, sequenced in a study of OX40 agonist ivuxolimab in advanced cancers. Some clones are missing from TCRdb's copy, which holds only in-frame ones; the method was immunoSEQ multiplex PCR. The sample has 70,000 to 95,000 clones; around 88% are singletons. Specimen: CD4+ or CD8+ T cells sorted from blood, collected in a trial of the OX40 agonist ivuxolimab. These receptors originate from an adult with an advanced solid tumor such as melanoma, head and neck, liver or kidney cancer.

The CDR3 region has the DNA TGTGCCTGGAGTAAGGGAAGCTCCTACGAGCAGTACTTC. It codes for CAWSKGSSYEQYF. V usage is TRBV30 and J usage is TRBJ2-7; D is undetermined. From germline, CDR1 is GTSNPN and CDR2 SVGIG (reference sequence). V was cut by 2 bases and J by 0 bases, with 8 bases left in between. CDR3 size: 13 residues. The variable domain in full, with the rest retrieved from reference TRBV30 and TRBJ2-7, is SQTIHQWPATLVQPVGSPLSLECTVEGTSNPNLYWYRQAAGRGLQLLFYSVGIGQISSEVPQNLSASRPQDRQFILSSKKLLLSDSGFYLCAWSKGSSYEQYFGPGTRLTVT.

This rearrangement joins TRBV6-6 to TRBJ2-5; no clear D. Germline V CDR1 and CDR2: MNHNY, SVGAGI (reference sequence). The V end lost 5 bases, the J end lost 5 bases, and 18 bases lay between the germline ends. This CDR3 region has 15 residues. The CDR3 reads CASSTLWGGRETQYF. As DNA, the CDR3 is TGTGCCAGCAGTACCCTCTGGGGTGGAAGGGAGACCCAGTACTTC.

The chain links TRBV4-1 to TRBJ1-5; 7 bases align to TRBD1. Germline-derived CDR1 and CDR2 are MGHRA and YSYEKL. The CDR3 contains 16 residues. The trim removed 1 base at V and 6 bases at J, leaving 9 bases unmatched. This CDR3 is CASSQAAGGLTQPQHF. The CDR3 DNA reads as TGCGCCAGCAGCCAAGCGGCAGGGGGACTGACTCAGCCCCAGCATTTT.

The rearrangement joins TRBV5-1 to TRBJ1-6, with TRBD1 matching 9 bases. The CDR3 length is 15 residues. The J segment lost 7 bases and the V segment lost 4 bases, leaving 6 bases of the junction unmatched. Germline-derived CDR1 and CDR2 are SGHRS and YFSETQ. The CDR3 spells CASSEQGAENSPLHF. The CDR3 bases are TGCGCCAGCAGCGAACAGGGGGCGGAAAATTCACCCCTCCACTTT.

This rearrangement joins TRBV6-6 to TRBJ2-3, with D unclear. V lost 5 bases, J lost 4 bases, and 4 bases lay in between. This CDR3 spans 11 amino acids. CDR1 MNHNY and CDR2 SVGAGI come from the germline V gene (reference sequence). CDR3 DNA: TGTGCCAGCAGTGGCCCAGATACGCAGTATTTT. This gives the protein CASSGPDTQYF.

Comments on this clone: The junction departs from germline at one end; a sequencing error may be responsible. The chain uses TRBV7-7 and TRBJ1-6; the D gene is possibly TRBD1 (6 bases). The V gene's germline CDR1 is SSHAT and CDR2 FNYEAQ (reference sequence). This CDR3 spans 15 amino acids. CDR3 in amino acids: CASSLAGAVGSPLHF. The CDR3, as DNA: TGTGCTAGCAGCTTAGCAGGGGCAGTTGGTTCACCCCTCCACTTT.

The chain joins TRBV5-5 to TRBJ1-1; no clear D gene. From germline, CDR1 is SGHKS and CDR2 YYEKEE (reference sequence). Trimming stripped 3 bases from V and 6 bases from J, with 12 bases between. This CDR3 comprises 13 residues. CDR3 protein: CASSSAGGAEAFF. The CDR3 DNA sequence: TGTGCCAGCAGCTCGGCTGGCGGGGCTGAAGCTTTCTTT. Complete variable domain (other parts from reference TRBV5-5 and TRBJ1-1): DAGVTQSPTHLIKTRGQQVTLRCSPISGHKSVSWYQQVLGQGPQFIFQYYEKEERGRGNFPDRFSARQFPNYSSELNVNALLLGDSALYLCASSSAGGAEAFFGQGTRLTVV.

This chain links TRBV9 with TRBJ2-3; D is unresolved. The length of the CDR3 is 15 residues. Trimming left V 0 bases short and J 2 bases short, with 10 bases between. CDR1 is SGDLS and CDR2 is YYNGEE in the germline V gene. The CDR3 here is CASSVEGIHTDTQYF. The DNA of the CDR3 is TGTGCCAGCAGCGTAGAGGGTATCCACACAGATACGCAGTATTTT. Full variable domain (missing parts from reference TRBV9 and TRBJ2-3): DSGVTQTPKHLITATGQRVTLRCSPRSGDLSVYWYQQSLDQGLQFLIQYYNGEERAKGNILERFSAQQFPDLHSELNLSSLELGDSALYFCASSVEGIHTDTQYFGPGTRLTVL.

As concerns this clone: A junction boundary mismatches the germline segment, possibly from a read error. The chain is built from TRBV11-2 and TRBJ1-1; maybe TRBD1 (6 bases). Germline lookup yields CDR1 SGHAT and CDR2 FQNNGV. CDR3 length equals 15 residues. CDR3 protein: CASSLGTGQNNEAFF. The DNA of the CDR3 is TGTGCCAGCAGCTTGGGGACGGGACAAAACAATGAAGCTTTCTTT. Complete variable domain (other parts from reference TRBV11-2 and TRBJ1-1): EAGVAQSPRYKIIEKRQSVAFWCNPISGHATLYWYQQILGQGPKLLIQFQNNGVVDDSQLPKDRFSAERLKGVDSTLKIQPAKLEDSAVYLCASSLGTGQNNEAFFGQGTRLTVV.

The CDR3 loop is CAWSVGGRRKEYQPQHF. Written as DNA, the CDR3 is TGTGCCTGGAGTGTAGGGGGGAGGCGAAAAGAGTATCAGCCCCAGCATTTT. The V and J genes are TRBV30 and TRBJ1-5; a weak D match, TRBD1 (6 bases). The CDR3 is made up of 17 amino acids. V lost 0 bases to trimming and J lost 5 bases, with 20 bases between them. CDR1 GTSNPN and CDR2 SVGIG come from the germline V gene (reference sequence).

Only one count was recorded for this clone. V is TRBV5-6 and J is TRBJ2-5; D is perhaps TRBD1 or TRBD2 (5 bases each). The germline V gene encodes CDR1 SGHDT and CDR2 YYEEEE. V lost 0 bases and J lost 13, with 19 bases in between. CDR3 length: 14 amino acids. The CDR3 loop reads CASSLAGGRNVRYF. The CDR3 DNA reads TGTGCCAGCAGCTTGGCTGGGGGACGGAACGTGCGGTACTTC.

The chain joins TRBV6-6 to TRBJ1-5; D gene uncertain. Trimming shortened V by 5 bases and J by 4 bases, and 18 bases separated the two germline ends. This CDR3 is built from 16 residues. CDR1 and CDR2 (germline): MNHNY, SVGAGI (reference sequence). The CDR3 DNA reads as TGTGCCAGCAGTCAAAGTACGGCGGGAGATAATCAGCCCCAGCATTTT. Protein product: CASSQSTAGDNQPQHF.

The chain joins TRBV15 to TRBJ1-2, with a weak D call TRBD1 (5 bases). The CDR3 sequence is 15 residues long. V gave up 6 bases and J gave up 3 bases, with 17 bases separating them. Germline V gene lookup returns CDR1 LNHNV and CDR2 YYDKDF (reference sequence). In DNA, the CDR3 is TGTGCCACCAGTCGGGAAGACTGGGGGGACTATGGCTACACCTTC. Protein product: CATSREDWGDYGYTF.

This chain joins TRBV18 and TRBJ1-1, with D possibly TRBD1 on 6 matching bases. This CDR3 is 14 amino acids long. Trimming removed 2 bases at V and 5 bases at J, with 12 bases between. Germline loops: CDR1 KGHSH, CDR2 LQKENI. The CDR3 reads CASSPSRGDTEAFF. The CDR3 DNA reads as TGTGCCAGCTCACCAAGCAGGGGAGATACTGAAGCTTTCTTT.